This T cell receptor beta chain derives from a study of cytomegalovirus exposure and HLA in healthy donors. At the level of the study: The same platform was used for the 120 validation repertoires and the approximately 670 first-cohort repertoires, a later analysis reported.

On this clone itself: The antigen remains unidentified.

Clones were sequenced by immunoSEQ multiplex PCR, and TCRdb holds only the in-frame ones, with some missing. In the table there are 110,000 or so clones, approximately 96% of which are singletons. Trimming took 3 bases from V and 1 from J; bases not matched to a gene: 12. Germline V gene data show CDR1 as MGHDK and CDR2 as SYGVNS. This CDR3 is 17 amino acids long. The study, taken as a whole, reports: Subsequent analysis revealed that first-cohort TCR clusters tended to co-occur in the 95 to 150 validation repertoires. High specificity and sensitivity for cytomegalovirus status were reported for the classifier.

The source is a woman in her late teens or twenties in good health and CMV-seronegative. Material: PBMCs. This sequence joins TRBV25-1 and TRBJ2-7; 7 nucleotides match TRBD1. CDR3 in DNA: TGTGCCAGCAGTGATACCAGAAAAGGGGGCGAATCCTACGAGCAGTACTTC. It encodes CASSDTRKGGESYEQYF.